Listed below are T cell receptor beta chains from one sample, sequenced in a study of cytotoxic CD8 clonotypes in ibrutinib-treated CLL. Using immunoSEQ multiplex PCR, the repertoire was profiled, and TCRdb retains in-frame clones only, with some absent. The data hold 25,000 to 30,000 clones, with approximately 68% observed a single time. This specimen consisted of PBMCs, obtained after 24 months of ibrutinib treatment. Receptor source: a human donor with chronic lymphocytic leukemia. Each CDR3 is given with its conserved first and last residue. Each record gives: CDR3 DNA, CDR3 protein, V gene, clone size, D gene, J gene. A D gene is named only where the DNA matches it firmly. The size field is filled for only some rows; it gives once, few, many or a size class.

TGTGCCAGCAGTTTAGTGGCTAGCGGTACCTACGAGCAGTACTTC,CASSLVASGTYEQYF,TRBV27,.,TRBD2,TRBJ2-7
TGTGCCAGCAGCGGCGGGCAGAACACTGAAGCTTTCTTT,CASSGGQNTEAFF,TRBV5-4,.,.,TRBJ1-1
TGTGCCAGTAGTGGGGGCCAGAAAGCTTTCTTT,CASSGGQKAFF,TRBV19,once,.,TRBJ1-1
TGTGCCAGCAGGAACAGGGGCCCTTCGGACGAGCAGTACTTC,CASRNRGPSDEQYF,TRBV6-5,.,TRBD1,TRBJ2-7
TGCGCCAGCTCCCCCCTCGGCCGGGGCACAGATACGCAGTATTTT,CASSPLGRGTDTQYF,TRBV10-2,.,.,TRBJ2-3
TGTGCCAGCACCAGGACAGAGAATCAGCCCCAGCATTTT,CASTRTENQPQHF,TRBV6-1,.,.,TRBJ1-5
TGCGCCAGCAGCCAGACTAGCGGCACCGGGGAGCTGTTTTTT,CASSQTSGTGELFF,TRBV4-3,.,TRBD2,TRBJ2-2
TGTGCCAGCAGCCAGCCGGACAGCTACGAGCAGTACTTC,CASSQPDSYEQYF,TRBV11-2,.,.,TRBJ2-7
TGTGCCAGCAGTCCCCGGCGGATTCCAATGAACACTGAAGCTTTCTTT,CASSPRRIPMNTEAFF,TRBV27,.,.,TRBJ1-1
TGCGCCAGCAGCCAAGAGCGCCAGGGGTGGGATACGCAGTATTTT,CASSQERQGWDTQYF,TRBV4-1,.,.,TRBJ2-3
TGTGCCAGTGAACCAAGGGGGAGGCTTTATTCACCCCTCCACTTT,CASEPRGRLYSPLHF,TRBV2,.,.,TRBJ1-6
TGTGCCAGCAGCCTCGTGGGGACAGAGGGTTACGAGCAGTACTTC,CASSLVGTEGYEQYF,TRBV7-9,few,TRBD1,TRBJ2-7
TGTGCCAGCAGCGTAGTTGCGTCGGGTACCTACAATGAGCAGTTCTTC,CASSVVASGTYNEQFF,TRBV9,.,.,TRBJ2-1
TGTGCCTGGAGCCCTCAGGGTTCTGAAGCTTTCTTT,CAWSPQGSEAFF,TRBV30,few,.,TRBJ1-1
TGTGCCAGCACTCCCCCGGCAGGGGGCCGAACTGAAGCTTTCTTT,CASTPPAGGRTEAFF,TRBV28,.,TRBD1,TRBJ1-1
TGCGCCAGCAGCCGATCAGCGGGGGGGCCCTACGAGCAGTACTTC,CASSRSAGGPYEQYF,TRBV4-3,once,TRBD2,TRBJ2-7